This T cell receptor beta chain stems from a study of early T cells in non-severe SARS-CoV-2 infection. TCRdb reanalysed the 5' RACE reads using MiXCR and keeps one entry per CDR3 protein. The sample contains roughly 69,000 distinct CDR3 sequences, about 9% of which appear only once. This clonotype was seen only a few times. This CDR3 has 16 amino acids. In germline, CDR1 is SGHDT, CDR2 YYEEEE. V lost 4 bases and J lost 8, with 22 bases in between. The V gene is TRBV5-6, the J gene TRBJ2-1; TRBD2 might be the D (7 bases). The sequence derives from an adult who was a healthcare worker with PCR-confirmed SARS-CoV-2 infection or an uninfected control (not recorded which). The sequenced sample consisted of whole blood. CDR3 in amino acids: CASSTWGGLPADEQFF. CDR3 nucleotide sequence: TGTGCCAGCAGCACCTGGGGGGGCCTCCCGGCCGATGAGCAGTTCTTC.